The 14 T cell receptor beta chains reported below all come from one sample, sequenced in a study of human T cells and chemical hapten exposure (dated by TCRdb to about 2021). Explained via the paper, the time point label denotes: pre-sensitization, week 0. The label giving this sample's treatment or condition can be read as: therapeutic diphenylcyclopropenone sensitization with weekly scalp DPC. Total RNA was isolated from unfractionated whole blood collected in Tempus Blood RNA tubes. The library relied on RACE. The sample was run on a NextSeq 500. TCRdb reanalyzed the raw reads on its own, using fastp at Q25 for trimming and MiXCR for clone calling, and kept in-frame beta chains. Each CDR3 protein appears once, grouped with its most common genes and DNA. This sample is represented by about 35,000 distinct CDR3 sequences; roughly 12% of them were singletons. The top ten clones comprise 1.5% to 2.5% of the sample.

The material sequenced was whole blood, taken in connection with sensitization to the hapten diphenylcyclopropenone (DPC). The receptors shown here come from a woman aged 40 to 50 with alopecia areata. Some clones in this sample may be carry-over from other donors' samples.

V is TRBV7-9 and J is TRBJ2-3; the match to TRBD2 covers 7 bases. V trimming: 5 bases; J trimming: 0 bases; junction bases outside the gene matches: 8. The CDR3 has 16 amino acids. The germline V gene has CDR1 SEHNR and CDR2 FQNEAQ (reference sequence). In DNA form, the CDR3 reads TGTGCCAGCAGCCTCCAGCGGGGAACTAGCACAGATACGCAGTATTTT. Protein sequence: CASSLQRGTSTDTQYF.

Many counts were recorded for this clonotype. The rearrangement uses TRBV10-3 and TRBJ2-3, with D unclear. Trimming took off 3 bases at V and 5 bases at J, with 15 bases between the two ends. The CDR3 length is 15 residues. The germline gives CDR1 ENHRY, CDR2 SYGVKD. The CDR3 reads CAISDLLPEIDTQYF. The CDR3 bases are TGTGCCATCAGTGATTTGCTTCCCGAAATAGATACGCAGTATTTT.

This clonotype was counted many times. The limits of the CDR3 on the DNA are not certain, so only TCRdb's listed CDR3 is given. The chain carries TRBV21-1 and TRBJ1-4. TRBV21-1 is tagged as a pseudogene. The CDR3 numbers 14 amino acids, ends counted. CDR3 amino acids: CASSLPQLMKNCFF.

This clonotype was picked up many times. The V gene is TRBV5-1, the J gene TRBJ2-3; TRBD2 agrees at 12 bases. Germline V gene sequence: CDR1 SGHRS, CDR2 YFSETQ. J was trimmed by 6 bases and V by 3 bases; bases with no gene match: 8. The CDR3 totals 16 residues. The CDR3, as DNA: TGCGCCAGCAGCTCTCTAGCGGGGGGGGCCTTGGATACGCAGTATTTT. This gives the protein CASSSLAGGALDTQYF.

V and J are TRBV29-1 and TRBJ2-7; TRBD1 matches 11 bases. CDR3 length: 13 residues. Germline CDR1 is SQVTM and CDR2 is ANQGSEA. V shed 7 bases and J 2 bases; nucleotides not matched to a gene: 4. CDR3 loop: CSARTGGPYEQYF. The CDR3 bases are TGCAGCGCCCGGACAGGGGGCCCCTACGAGCAGTACTTC.

The sample holds many counts of this clonotype. Because the CDR3's place on the DNA is in doubt, the DNA is left out and the CDR3 is given as listed by TCRdb. The chain links TRBV29-1 to TRBJ2-2. Inclusive of both ends, the CDR3 amounts to 16 amino acids. Germline V gene sequence: CDR1 SQVTM, CDR2 ANQGSEA. CDR3 loop: CSVEPKDSRTPGSCFF.

This clonotype was counted only a few times. V gene TRBV7-9 combines with J gene TRBJ1-1; D gene ambiguous. Trimming took 2 bases from V and 3 from J, leaving 4 bases between them. CDR1 SEHNR and CDR2 FQNEAQ come from the germline V gene (reference sequence). The CDR3 covers 12 residues. The CDR3 nucleotides read TGTGCCAGCAGCTTATTCGACACTGAAGCTTTCTTT. Residues: CASSLFDTEAFF. Drawing the rest from reference TRBV7-9 and TRBJ1-1, the complete variable domain is DTGVSQNPRHKITKRGQNVTFRCDPISEHNRLYWYRQTLGQGPEFLTYFQNEAQLEKSRLLSDRFSAERPKGSFSTLEIQRTEQGDSAMYLCASSLFDTEAFFGQGTRLTVV.

This clonotype was seen repeatedly, ten times or more. This chain uses TRBV11-2 with TRBJ1-5; D perhaps matches TRBD1 (5 bases). Per the germline V gene, CDR1 is SGHAT and CDR2 is FQNNGV. This CDR3 comprises 13 residues. V lost 1 base and J lost 5, with 6 bases in between. CDR3 region: CASSLGGDQPQHF. CDR3 in DNA: TGTGCCAGCAGCTTAGGGGGCGATCAGCCCCAGCATTTT.

This clonotype ranks as medium-sized. CDR3 bases: TGTGCCAGCAGCTTAACCCGGGACCTGGACTACGAGCAGTACTTC. Translated: CASSLTRDLDYEQYF. The chain recombines TRBV11-2 with TRBJ2-7; D is perhaps TRBD1 or TRBD2 (5 bases each). The CDR3 loop spans 15 amino acids. The germline V and J ends were trimmed by 2 bases and 3 bases, with 14 bases remaining between them. The germline V gene has CDR1 SGHAT and CDR2 FQNNGV. Full variable domain (outside the CDR3, taken from reference TRBV11-2 and TRBJ2-7): EAGVAQSPRYKIIEKRQSVAFWCNPISGHATLYWYQQILGQGPKLLIQFQNNGVVDDSQLPKDRFSAERLKGVDSTLKIQPAKLEDSAVYLCASSLTRDLDYEQYFGPGTRLTVT.

The chain has TRBV6-5 and TRBJ2-7; TRBD2 aligns across 7 bases. This CDR3 is built from 14 residues. Trimming at V came to 5 bases and at J to 2 bases, leaving 6 bases not matched to a gene. The germline V gene encodes CDR1 MNHEY and CDR2 SVGAGI. The CDR3 region has the DNA TGTGCCAGCAGTCAGAGCGGGGTTACCTACGAGCAGTACTTC. Translation: CASSQSGVTYEQYF.

The table lists this clonotype with many counts. J is TRBJ1-1 and V is TRBV7-3, with 8 bases matching TRBD1. The CDR3 is 13 residues long. The V and J ends lost 4 bases and 9 bases, in that order; junction bases with no gene match: 7. Per the germline V gene, CDR1 is SGHTA and CDR2 is FQGTGA. This chain's CDR3 is CASSSDRVGKAFF. CDR3 coding DNA: TGTGCCAGCAGCTCGGACAGGGTAGGCAAAGCTTTCTTT.

This clonotype was detected ten times or more. The chain uses TRBV30 and TRBJ2-3; 8 nucleotides align to TRBD2. With 2 bases clipped from V and 8 bases from J, the junction kept 0 bases outside the gene matches. Germline V lookup: CDR1 GTSNPN, CDR2 SVGIG (reference sequence). The CDR3 extends over 11 amino acids. DNA for the CDR3: TGTGCCTGGAGTAGCGGGAGTACGCAGTATTTT. Its translation is CAWSSGSTQYF. The full variable domain, completed using reference TRBV30 and TRBJ2-3, is SQTIHQWPATLVQPVGSPLSLECTVEGTSNPNLYWYRQAAGRGLQLLFYSVGIGQISSEVPQNLSASRPQDRQFILSSKKLLLSDSGFYLCAWSSGSTQYFGPGTRLTVL.

This clonotype was seen only a few times. The genes are TRBV28 and TRBJ2-1, with no clear D. The CDR3 is 17 residues long. Germline V gene sequence: CDR1 MDHEN, CDR2 SYDVKM. Trimming shortened V by 5 bases and J by 8 bases, and 25 bases separated the two germline ends. The CDR3 nucleotides read TGTGCCAGCAGTCCCCATGGGAATCAGACCCCCGTCCATGAGCAGTTCTTC. Translated, it gives CASSPHGNQTPVHEQFF.

This clonotype was observed many times. V gene TRBV4-1 combines with J gene TRBJ2-7; tentatively, D is TRBD1 or TRBD2 (5 bases each). V was clipped by 5 bases and J by 2 bases, with 13 bases between them. Germline CDR1 MGHRA, CDR2 YSYEKL. This CDR3 region has 14 residues. DNA of the CDR3: TGCGCCAGCAGCAGCCGGGGACGGACCTACGAGCAGTACTTC. It codes for CASSSRGRTYEQYF.